This entry lists 16 T cell receptor beta chains sequenced from one sample in a study of shared clonotypes between healthy human individuals. Profiling relied on immunoSEQ multiplex PCR, and the TCRdb table lists in-frame clones only, not all of them. The repertoire holds about 530,000 clones, with 90% to 96% as singletons. The sequenced sample consisted of naive CD4+ T cells sorted from blood. Regarding subset: CD45RA+ positively selected. These receptors were collected from a woman aged 30 to 39 in good health.

The chain combines TRBV6-5 with TRBJ2-1, with 10 bases matching TRBD2. V gave up 6 bases and J gave up 2 bases; unmatched junction bases: 4. The CDR3 has 15 amino acids. Looked up from germline, CDR1 is MNHEY and CDR2 is SVGAGI. In DNA form, the CDR3 reads TGTGCCAGCAGATCCAGCGGGAGGGCCTACAATGAGCAGTTCTTC. Its translation is CASRSSGRAYNEQFF.

This clone has just one count. V gene TRBV28 combines with J gene TRBJ1-1; D unclear. Germline V gene lookup returns CDR1 MDHEN and CDR2 SYDVKM. V lost 4 bases to trimming and J lost 1 base, with 10 bases between them. The CDR3 covers 14 residues. CDR3 region: CASSSLRANTEAFF. In DNA form, the CDR3 reads TGTGCCAGCAGTTCCCTGAGAGCGAACACTGAAGCTTTCTTT.

The chain carries TRBV7-2 and TRBJ1-6; no reliable D call. V was shortened by 5 bases and J by 0 bases, with 14 bases between the two germline ends. The CDR3 is made up of 17 amino acids. The germline V gene has CDR1 SGHTA and CDR2 FQGNSA. In DNA, the CDR3 is TGTGCCAGCAGCCGTAAGCGTGCTGGCTCCTATAATTCACCCCTCCACTTT. This sequence encodes CASSRKRAGSYNSPLHF. The complete variable domain, with remaining parts taken from reference TRBV7-2 and TRBJ1-6, reads GAGVSQSPSNKVTEKGKDVELRCDPISGHTALYWYRQSLGQGLEFLIYFQGNSAPDKSGLPSDRFSAERTGGSVSTLTIQRTQQEDSAVYLCASSRKRAGSYNSPLHFGNGTRLTVT.

The V call is TRBV7-9, the J call TRBJ2-1; the match to TRBD1 covers 10 bases. CDR1 is SEHNR, CDR2 FQNEAQ, per germline (reference sequence). CDR3 length: 16 amino acids. V lost 5 bases to trimming and J lost 6 bases; unmatched junction nucleotides: 10. The CDR3 protein is CASSGRDRGMGNEQFF. For the CDR3, the DNA is TGTGCCAGCAGCGGCCGGGACAGGGGTATGGGCAATGAGCAGTTCTTC. Complete variable domain (other parts from reference TRBV7-9 and TRBJ2-1): DTGVSQNPRHKITKRGQNVTFRCDPISEHNRLYWYRQTLGQGPEFLTYFQNEAQLEKSRLLSDRFSAERPKGSFSTLEIQRTEQGDSAMYLCASSGRDRGMGNEQFFGPGTRLTVL.

This clone was recorded once. The chain combines TRBV10-3 with TRBJ2-5; TRBD2 matches 10 bases. The J call may not be correct, given that the DNA end is closer to TRBJ2-7. This CDR3 has 14 amino acids. Germline V gives CDR1 ENHRY, CDR2 SYGVKD. DNA for the CDR3: TGTGCCATCAGTTCAGGGACTAGCGACTACGAGCAGTACTTC. Its protein is CAISSGTSDYEQYF.

The chain uses TRBV5-1 and TRBJ1-1, with TRBD1 matching 10 bases. Germline CDR1 reads SGHRS; CDR2 reads YFSETQ. The CDR3 extends over 16 amino acids. The trim removed 4 bases at V and 0 bases at J, leaving 6 bases unmatched. As DNA, the CDR3 is TGCGCCAGCAGCGAAGGACAGGGGGGAATGAACACTGAAGCTTTCTTT. Translating it yields CASSEGQGGMNTEAFF.

The genes are TRBV6-6 and TRBJ2-7; unclear D gene. Germline V gene sequence: CDR1 MNHNY, CDR2 SVGAGI (reference sequence). The CDR3 spans 13 residues. V dropped 4 bases and J dropped 1 base, with 8 bases sitting between them. This CDR3 is CASSLTASYEQYF. The DNA for the CDR3 is TGTGCCAGCAGTTTGACTGCTTCCTACGAGCAGTACTTC.

This chain's CDR3 is CASSQTSYEQYF. CDR3 bases: TGTGCCAGCAGCCAAACCTCGTACGAGCAGTACTTC. The chain employs TRBV6-5 and TRBJ2-7; no definite D call. The V end lost 6 bases, the J end lost 4 bases, and 10 bases lay between the germline ends. CDR1 and CDR2 (germline): MNHEY, SVGAGI. CDR3 length equals 12 residues.

The chain joins TRBV6-5 to TRBJ2-3; 8 bases align to TRBD2. The CDR3 is 15 residues long. V lost 8 bases, J lost 4 bases, and 11 bases stayed unmatched. CDR1 MNHEY and CDR2 SVGAGI come from the germline V gene. CDR3 sequence reads: CASGPGLGGSDTQYF. As DNA, the CDR3 is TGTGCCAGCGGCCCGGGACTAGGAGGATCAGATACGCAGTATTTT.

As regards this clone: The same CDR3 also results from other DNA sequences found in this sample. The V gene is TRBV6-4, the J gene TRBJ1-5; D possibly corresponds to TRBD1 (5 bases). Germline loops: CDR1 MRHNA, CDR2 SNTAGT. This CDR3 region has 18 residues. V was pared by 0 bases and J by 4 bases, with 19 bases between. CDR3 residues: CASSDSPPPGLRNQPQHF. In DNA, the CDR3 is TGTGCCAGCAGTGACTCACCACCCCCGGGACTGAGGAATCAGCCCCAGCATTTT.

V is TRBV10-3 and J is TRBJ2-7; 10 bases are a match to TRBD2. Germline lookup yields CDR1 ENHRY and CDR2 SYGVKD. V dropped 8 bases and J dropped 3; count of bases not matched to a gene: 7. The CDR3 contains 14 residues. The CDR3: CAIGRTSGDYEQYF. DNA of the CDR3: TGTGCCATCGGGCGGACTAGCGGAGACTACGAGCAGTACTTC.

The V gene is TRBV13, the J gene TRBJ2-7; 8 nucleotides line up with TRBD1. CDR3 length: 14 amino acids. The V and J ends lost 5 bases and 0 bases, in that order; junction bases with no gene match: 3. CDR1 PRHDT and CDR2 FYEKMQ come from the germline V gene (reference sequence). CDR3 nucleotide sequence: TGTGCCAGCAGCCAACAGGGGGACTCCTACGAGCAGTACTTC. It yields the protein CASSQQGDSYEQYF. The whole variable domain, filled in from reference TRBV13 and TRBJ2-7, reads AAGVIQSPRHLIKEKRETATLKCYPIPRHDTVYWYQQGPGQDPQFLISFYEKMQSDKGSIPDRFSAQQFSDYHSELNMSSLELGDSALYFCASSQQGDSYEQYFGPGTRLTVT.

A remark on this clone: Within the sample, other DNA sequences also encode this same CDR3. This rearrangement joins TRBV10-3 to TRBJ2-2, with unresolved D. The CDR3 runs 14 residues. V lost 4 bases and J lost 1, with 7 bases in between. Germline V gives CDR1 ENHRY, CDR2 SYGVKD. The CDR3 DNA follows: TGTGCCATCAGTGGGACGGAGAACACCGGGGAGCTGTTTTTT. This codes for CAISGTENTGELFF.

V usage is TRBV19 and J usage is TRBJ2-2; TRBD1 agrees at 8 bases. CDR1 LNHDA and CDR2 SQIVND come from the germline V gene (reference sequence). The CDR3 spans 15 residues. Trimming cost V 4 bases and J 5 bases; bases outside gene matches: 6. The CDR3 reads CASSSQDRATGELFF. In DNA, the CDR3 is TGTGCCAGTAGTAGCCAGGACAGGGCGACCGGGGAGCTGTTTTTT.

This sequence joins TRBV5-1 and TRBJ2-1; 7 bases align to TRBD2. This CDR3 is built from 16 residues. Trimming took 4 bases from V and 0 from J; bases not matched to a gene: 7. The germline CDR1 and CDR2 sequences are SGHRS and YFSETQ. The CDR3 region is CASSITSVSSYNEQFF. Here the CDR3 DNA reads TGCGCCAGCAGCATCACTAGCGTAAGCTCCTACAATGAGCAGTTCTTC.

The chain recombines TRBV29-1 with TRBJ2-1; 7 nucleotides agree with TRBD2. This CDR3 comprises 13 residues. V shed 5 bases, J shed 5 bases, and the junction held 6 bases outside the gene matches. The germline V gene has CDR1 SQVTM and CDR2 ANQGSEA. This chain's CDR3 is CSVSKLADNEQFF. The CDR3 coding sequence is TGCAGCGTTTCGAAGCTAGCGGACAATGAGCAGTTCTTC.